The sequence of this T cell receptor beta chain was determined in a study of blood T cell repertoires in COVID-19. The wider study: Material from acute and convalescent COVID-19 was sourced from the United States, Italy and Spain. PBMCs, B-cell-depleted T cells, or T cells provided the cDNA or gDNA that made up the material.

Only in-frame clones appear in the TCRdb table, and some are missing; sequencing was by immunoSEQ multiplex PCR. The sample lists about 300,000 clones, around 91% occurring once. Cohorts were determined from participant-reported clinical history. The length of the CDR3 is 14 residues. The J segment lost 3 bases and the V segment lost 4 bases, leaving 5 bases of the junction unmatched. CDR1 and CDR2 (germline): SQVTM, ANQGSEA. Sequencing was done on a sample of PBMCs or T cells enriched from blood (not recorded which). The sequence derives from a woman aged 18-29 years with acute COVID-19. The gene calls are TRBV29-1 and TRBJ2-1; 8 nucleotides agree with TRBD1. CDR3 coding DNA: TGCAGCGTTGGACAGGGGACAGGCTACAATGAGCAGTTCTTC. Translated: CSVGQGTGYNEQFF.